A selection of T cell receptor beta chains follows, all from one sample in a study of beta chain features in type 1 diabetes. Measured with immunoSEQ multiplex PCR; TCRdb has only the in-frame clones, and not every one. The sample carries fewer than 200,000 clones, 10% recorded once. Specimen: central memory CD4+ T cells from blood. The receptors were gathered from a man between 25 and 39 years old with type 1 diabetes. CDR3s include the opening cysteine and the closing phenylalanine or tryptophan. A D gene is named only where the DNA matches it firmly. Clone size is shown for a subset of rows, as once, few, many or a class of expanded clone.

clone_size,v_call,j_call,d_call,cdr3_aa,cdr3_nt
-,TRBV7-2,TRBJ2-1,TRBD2,CASSHRSSGGTYNEQFF,TGTGCCAGCAGCCACCGGTCTAGCGGGGGGACCTACAATGAGCAGTTCTTC
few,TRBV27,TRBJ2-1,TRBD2,CASRGLAGVGDNEQFF,TGTGCCAGCAGGGGACTAGCGGGAGTAGGAGACAATGAGCAGTTCTTC
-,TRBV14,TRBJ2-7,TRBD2,CASSQPWTSGSRGSYEQYF,TGTGCCAGCAGCCAGCCCTGGACTAGCGGGAGTAGGGGCTCCTACGAGCAGTACTTC
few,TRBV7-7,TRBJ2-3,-,CASSLGRADTQYF,TGTGCTAGCAGCTTAGGCAGGGCAGATACGCAGTATTTT
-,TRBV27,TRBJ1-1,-,CASSLYPGTGNTEAFF,TGTGCCAGCAGTTTATACCCGGGTACAGGGAACACTGAAGCTTTCTTT
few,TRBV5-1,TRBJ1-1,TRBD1,CASTSTGDSSEAFF,TGCGCCAGCACCTCGACAGGGGACAGCAGTGAAGCTTTCTTT
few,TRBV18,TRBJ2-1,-,CASSLASYNEQFF,TGTGCCAGCTCACTAGCGTCTTACAATGAGCAGTTCTTC
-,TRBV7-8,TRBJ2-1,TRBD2,CASSSGTSGTYNEQFF,TGTGCCAGCAGCTCTGGGACTAGCGGAACCTACAATGAGCAGTTCTTC
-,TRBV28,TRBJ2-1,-,CASRPGGNSYNEQFF,TGTGCCAGCAGACCAGGGGGGAACTCCTACAATGAGCAGTTCTTC
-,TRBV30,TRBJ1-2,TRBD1,CAWSPRDRGSNYGYTF,TGTGCCTGGAGCCCCCGAGACAGGGGCTCTAACTATGGCTACACCTTC
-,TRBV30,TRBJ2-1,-,CAWSVRREGAQFF,TGTGCCTGGAGTGTACGGCGAGAAGGGGCACAGTTCTTC
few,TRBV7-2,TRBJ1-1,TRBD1,CASSLGDRRIFAFF,TGTGCCAGCAGCTTGGGGGACAGGCGGATCTTTGCTTTCTTT
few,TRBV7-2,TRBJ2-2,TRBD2,CASSPRPGGTGGGELFF,TGTGCCAGCAGCCCCCGACCCGGCGGGACGGGGGGCGGGGAGCTGTTTTTT
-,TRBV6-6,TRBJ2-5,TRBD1,CASRGQGSLETQYF,TGTGCCAGCAGAGGACAGGGTTCTTTGGAGACCCAGTACTTC
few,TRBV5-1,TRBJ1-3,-,CASSLAGNRNTIYF,TGCGCCAGCAGCTTGGCAGGGAATCGAAACACCATATATTTT
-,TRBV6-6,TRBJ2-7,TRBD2,CASSVGLAGYEQYF,TGTGCCAGCAGTGTGGGACTAGCGGGCTACGAGCAGTACTTC
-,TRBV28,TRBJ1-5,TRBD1,CASSFSRQGGDQPQHF,TGTGCCAGCAGTTTCTCCCGACAGGGGGGGGATCAGCCCCAGCATTTT
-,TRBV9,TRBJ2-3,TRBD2,CASSVRGSMKLSTDTQYF,TGTGCCAGCAGCGTACGCGGGAGCATGAAATTAAGCACAGATACGCAGTATTTT
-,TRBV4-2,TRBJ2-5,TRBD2,CASSQAGGGQETQYF,TGTGCCAGCAGCCAAGCCGGGGGGGGCCAAGAGACCCAGTACTTC
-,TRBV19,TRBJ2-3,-,CASSPRLPAPDTQYF,TGTGCCAGTAGTCCGCGACTCCCGGCACCAGATACGCAGTATTTT
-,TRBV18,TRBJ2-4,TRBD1,CASSPPGTGGIIQYF,TGTGCCAGCTCACCTCCCGGGACAGGGGGGATCATTCAGTACTTC
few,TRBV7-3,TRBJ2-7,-,CASSLSAGSYEQYF,TGTGCCAGCAGCTTATCGGCGGGTTCCTACGAGCAGTACTTC
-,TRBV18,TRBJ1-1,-,CASSPLTNTEAFF,TGTGCCAGCTCACCGCTAACGAACACTGAAGCTTTCTTT
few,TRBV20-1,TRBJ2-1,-,CSASSDEQFF,TGCAGTGCTAGCTCGGATGAGCAGTTCTTC
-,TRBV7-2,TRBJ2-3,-,CASSWAWNTDTQYF,TGTGCCAGCAGCTGGGCCTGGAACACAGATACGCAGTATTTT
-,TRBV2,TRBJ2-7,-,CASQYSRGNYEQYF,TGTGCCAGTCAATACTCGAGAGGAAACTACGAGCAGTACTTC
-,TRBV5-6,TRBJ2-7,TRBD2,CASSLRASGLSEYF,TGTGCCAGCAGCTTGAGGGCTAGCGGGTTGTCGGAGTACTTC
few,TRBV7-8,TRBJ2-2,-,CASSLRGNLNTGELFF,TGTGCCAGCAGCTTAAGGGGTAACCTGAACACCGGGGAGCTGTTTTTT
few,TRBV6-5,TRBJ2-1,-,CASSPHSGSYNEQFF,TGTGCCAGCAGTCCTCATAGCGGCTCCTACAATGAGCAGTTCTTC
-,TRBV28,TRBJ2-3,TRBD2,CASSWTSGTNGPTDTQYF,TGTGCCAGCAGCTGGACTAGCGGGACCAACGGGCCCACAGATACGCAGTATTTT
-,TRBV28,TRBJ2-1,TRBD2,CASTLRSSGRYIGQFF,TGTGCCAGCACTCTCCGGTCGAGCGGGAGGTATATTGGGCAGTTCTTC
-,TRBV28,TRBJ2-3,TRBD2,CASTRAGGRTDTQYF,TGTGCCAGCACCCGAGCGGGAGGGCGGACAGATACGCAGTATTTT
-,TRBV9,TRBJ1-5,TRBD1,CASSVGGGKDQPQHF,TGTGCCAGCAGCGTAGGAGGGGGCAAAGATCAGCCCCAGCATTTT
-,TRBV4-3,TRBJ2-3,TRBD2,CASSPSAGGPTDTQYF,TGCGCCAGCAGCCCATCGGCGGGAGGGCCGACAGATACGCAGTATTTT
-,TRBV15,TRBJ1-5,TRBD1,CATSMGQGGQPQHF,TGTGCCACCAGCATGGGACAGGGGGGACAGCCCCAGCATTTT
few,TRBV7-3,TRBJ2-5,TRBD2,CASSGAGGETQYF,TGTGCCAGCAGTGGAGCGGGAGGGGAGACCCAGTACTTC
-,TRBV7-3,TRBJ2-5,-,CASSLVGARQETQYF,TGTGCCAGCAGCTTAGTGGGCGCACGCCAAGAGACCCAGTACTTC
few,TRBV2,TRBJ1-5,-,CASSEGNSNQPQHF,TGTGCCAGCAGTGAGGGCAATAGCAATCAGCCCCAGCATTTT
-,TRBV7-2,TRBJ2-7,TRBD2,CASSSRGGRADEQYF,TGTGCCAGCAGCTCCCGTGGCGGGAGGGCAGACGAGCAGTACTTC
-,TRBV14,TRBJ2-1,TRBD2,CASSQTYVAGGFNEQFF,TGTGCCAGCAGCCAGACATACGTAGCGGGAGGTTTCAATGAGCAGTTCTTC
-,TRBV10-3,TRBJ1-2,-,CAISEENYGYTF,TGTGCCATCAGTGAAGAGAACTATGGCTACACCTTC
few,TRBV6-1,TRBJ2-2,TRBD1,CASSVLTGPGELFF,TGTGCCAGCAGTGTCCTGACAGGGCCCGGGGAGCTGTTTTTT
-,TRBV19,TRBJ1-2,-,CASSIATVGTGRYGYTF,TGTGCCAGTAGTATAGCGACAGTTGGGACTGGGCGCTATGGCTACACCTTC
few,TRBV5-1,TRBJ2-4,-,CASSLGLLARENIQYF,TGCGCCAGCAGCTTGGGACTTCTCGCGAGAGAAAACATTCAGTACTTC
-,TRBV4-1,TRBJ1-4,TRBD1,CASRPWSGGNEKLFF,TGCGCCAGTCGCCCATGGTCAGGGGGGAACGAAAAACTGTTTTTT
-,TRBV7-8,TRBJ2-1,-,CASTAGTSYNEQFF,TGTGCCAGCACCGCCGGGACTTCCTACAATGAGCAGTTCTTC
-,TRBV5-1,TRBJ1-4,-,CASAAGSATNEKLFF,TGCGCCAGCGCCGCGGGTTCTGCAACTAATGAAAAACTGTTTTTT
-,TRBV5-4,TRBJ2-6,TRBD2,CASSQGTSGGANVLTF,TGTGCCAGCAGCCAGGGAACTAGCGGTGGGGCCAACGTCCTGACTTTC
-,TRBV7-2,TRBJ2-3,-,CASSPFPRGTDTQYF,TGTGCCAGCAGCCCATTCCCCAGGGGCACAGATACGCAGTATTTT
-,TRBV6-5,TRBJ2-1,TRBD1,CASLSPGQGSNEQFF,TGTGCCAGCCTGTCACCGGGACAGGGTTCCAATGAGCAGTTCTTC
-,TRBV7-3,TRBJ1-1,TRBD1,CASSLIEAGGTEAFF,TGTGCCAGCAGCTTAATAGAGGCAGGGGGCACTGAAGCTTTCTTT
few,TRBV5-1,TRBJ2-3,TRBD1,CASSLSRDRGDTQYF,TGCGCCAGCAGCTTAAGTCGGGACAGGGGAGATACGCAGTATTTT
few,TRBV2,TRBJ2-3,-,CASLEGTSTDTQYF,TGTGCCAGCTTAGAGGGAACAAGCACAGATACGCAGTATTTT
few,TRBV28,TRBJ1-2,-,CASSLAGRGYTF,TGTGCCAGCAGTTTGGCAGGGCGAGGCTACACCTTC
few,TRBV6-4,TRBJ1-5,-,CASSDQGYNQPQHF,TGTGCCAGCAGTGACCAGGGGTACAATCAGCCCCAGCATTTT
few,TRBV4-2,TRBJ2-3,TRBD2,CASSQDGWGGSTDTQYF,TGTGCCAGCAGCCAAGATGGTTGGGGGGGATCCACAGATACGCAGTATTTT
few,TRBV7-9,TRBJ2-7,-,CASSLAGAATYEQYF,TGTGCCAGCAGCTTAGCAGGGGCTGCGACCTACGAGCAGTACTTC